Listed here are 5 T cell receptor beta chains from one sample, sequenced in a study of blood T cell repertoires in COVID-19. The data were produced by immunoSEQ multiplex PCR, yet TCRdb's version contains in-frame clones alone and is incomplete. This sample carries approximately 85,000 clones, roughly 90% of them seen once, and the ten largest clones take 4.3%. Sequenced sample: peripheral blood. The receptors stem from a woman at least 80 years old with active or convalescent COVID-19.

The chain combines TRBV11-2 with TRBJ2-7; D is uncertain. CDR1 is SGHAT, CDR2 FQNNGV, per germline. The CDR3 length is 14 residues. V lost 0 bases and J lost 1, with 7 bases in between. Here the CDR3 reads CASSLDPQSYEQYF. The CDR3 DNA sequence: TGTGCCAGCAGCTTAGATCCCCAGTCCTACGAGCAGTACTTC.

The chain is built from TRBV27 and TRBJ2-7; TRBD1 matches 7 bases. Germline CDR1 and CDR2: MNHEY and SMNVEV (reference sequence). CDR3 length equals 14 residues. Losses at the gene ends were 6 bases for V and 3 bases for J; bases not matched to a gene: 8. The CDR3 loop is CASRPLTGVYEQYF. The CDR3 nucleotides read TGTGCCAGCAGGCCCCTTACAGGGGTCTACGAGCAGTACTTC.

The chain combines TRBV6-6 with TRBJ2-6, with 7 bases matching TRBD1. V shed 5 bases and J 1 base; nucleotides not matched to a gene: 8. CDR3 length: 17 residues. In germline, CDR1 is MNHNY, CDR2 SVGAGI (reference sequence). The chain's CDR3 is CASSPQLGQSGANVLTF. The CDR3 coding sequence is TGTGCCAGCAGTCCCCAATTGGGACAGTCTGGGGCCAACGTCCTGACTTTC.

The rearrangement joins TRBV6-6 to TRBJ2-7, with D perhaps TRBD1 (5 bases). The CDR3 loop spans 15 amino acids. Looked up from germline, CDR1 is MNHNY and CDR2 is SVGAGI (reference sequence). With 9 bases removed from V and 3 bases from J, the gap between germline ends came to 21 bases. The CDR3 nucleotides read TGTGCCAGTAATCCCGATAGGGGCAGCTTCTACGAGCAGTACTTC. It encodes CASNPDRGSFYEQYF.

The chain is built from TRBV28 and TRBJ2-7; TRBD1 aligns across 7 bases. The CDR3 is made up of 14 amino acids. The V gene's germline CDR1 is MDHEN and CDR2 SYDVKM. V shed 8 bases and J 2 bases; nucleotides not matched to a gene: 9. CDR3 coding DNA: TGTGCCAGCCGGCCTGGGACAGTCCCCTACGAGCAGTACTTC. Protein: CASRPGTVPYEQYF.